This TCR beta chain was sequenced for a study of T cells in Graves' hyperthyroidism and ophthalmopathy. About the study: Peripheral blood collection took place at initial diagnosis, before any treatment.

Trimming took off 6 bases at V and 3 bases at J, with 15 bases between the two ends. Germline V gene lookup returns CDR1 DFQATT and CDR2 SNEGSKA (reference sequence). The CDR3 is made up of 14 amino acids. Hyperthyroidism had been newly diagnosed in patients aged 18 to 65, and its duration was under 2 months. RNA transcripts were the template for amplifying TCR beta CDR3 regions. During a first-round RT-PCR of the TCR CDR3, the HTBI primer set was used. TCRdb called the multiplex PCR reads again in MiXCR, with one record for every CDR3 protein. The sample has approximately 620,000 distinct CDR3 sequences, approximately 15% seen once. Points from the study as a whole: Among thyroid clonotypes expanded above 0.001, most also appeared in blood.

This clonotype was recorded many times. Antigen: not known. This receptor was taken from a woman aged 25 to 45 with Graves' hyperthyroidism that later progressed to Graves' ophthalmopathy. Sequencing input: blood. V and J are TRBV20-1 and TRBJ1-5; maybe TRBD1 (5 bases). The CDR3 DNA sequence: TGCAGTGCCCGGGACCGAAACACCAATCAGCCCCAGCATTTT. Its translation is CSARDRNTNQPQHF.